The source of this T cell receptor (beta chain) is a study of T cells after yellow fever vaccination. Study in general: Preparation of fractions with low cell numbers was performed using SMART-Seq v4 Ultra Low Input. Study conclusions and caveats: A limited proportion of clonotypes was detected within both the CD4 and CD8 compartments. Among primary-vaccination clones, most reappeared after the booster, at roughly 96% for CD4 and roughly 90% for CD8.

This clonotype came up a few times. Its specificity is unknown. TCRdb independently ran MiXCR on the 5' RACE reads; one entry per CDR3 protein. The data show hundreds of thousands of distinct CDR3 sequences, around an eighth seen once. From germline, CDR1 is KGHDR and CDR2 SFDVKD. The CDR3 covers 14 residues. V was cut by 5 bases and J by 5 bases, with 11 bases left in between. The J gene is TRBJ2-2, the V gene TRBV24-1, with D perhaps TRBD2 (6 bases). The TCR was taken from a man aged 30 to 39 who received the YFV17D yellow fever vaccine. The material was PBMCs, obtained on the day of the yellow fever booster vaccination. CDR3 region: CATSAVGGTGELFF. The CDR3 bases are TGTGCCACCAGTGCCGTCGGGGGAACCGGGGAGCTGTTTTTT.